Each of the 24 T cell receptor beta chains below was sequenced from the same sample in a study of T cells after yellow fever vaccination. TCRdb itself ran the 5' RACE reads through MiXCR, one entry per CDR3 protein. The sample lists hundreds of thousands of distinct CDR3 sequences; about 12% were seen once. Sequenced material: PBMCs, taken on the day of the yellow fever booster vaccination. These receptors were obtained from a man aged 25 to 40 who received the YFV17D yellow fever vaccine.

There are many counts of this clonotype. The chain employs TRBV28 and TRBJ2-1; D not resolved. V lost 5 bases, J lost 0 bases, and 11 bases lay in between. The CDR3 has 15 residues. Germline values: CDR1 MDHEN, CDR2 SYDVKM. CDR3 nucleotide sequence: TGTGCCAGCAGTCCAAGCCTCAGCTCCTACAATGAGCAGTTCTTC. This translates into CASSPSLSSYNEQFF.

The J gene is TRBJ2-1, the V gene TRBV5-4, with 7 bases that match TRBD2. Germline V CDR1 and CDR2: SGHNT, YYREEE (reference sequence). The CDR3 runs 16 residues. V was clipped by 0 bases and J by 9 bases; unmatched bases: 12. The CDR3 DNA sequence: TGTGCCAGCAGCTTGGGGATCAGCGGGACGGGAGGTGAGCAGTTCTTC. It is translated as CASSLGISGTGGEQFF.

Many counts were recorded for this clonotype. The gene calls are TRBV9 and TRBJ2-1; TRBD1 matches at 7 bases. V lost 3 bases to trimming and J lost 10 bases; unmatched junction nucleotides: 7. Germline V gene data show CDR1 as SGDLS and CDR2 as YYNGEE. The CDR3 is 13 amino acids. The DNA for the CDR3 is TGTGCCAGCAGCGGCACAGGGGCCACGGAGCAGTTCTTC. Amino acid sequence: CASSGTGATEQFF. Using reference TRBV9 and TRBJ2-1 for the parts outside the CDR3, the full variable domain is DSGVTQTPKHLITATGQRVTLRCSPRSGDLSVYWYQQSLDQGLQFLIQYYNGEERAKGNILERFSAQQFPDLHSELNLSSLELGDSALYFCASSGTGATEQFFGPGTRLTVL.

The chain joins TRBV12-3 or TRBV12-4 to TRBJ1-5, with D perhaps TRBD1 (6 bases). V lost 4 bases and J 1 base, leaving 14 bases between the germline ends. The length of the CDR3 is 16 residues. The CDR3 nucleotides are TGTGCCAGCAGTTACGGGGGGCTTAGGAGCAATCAGCCCCAGCATTTT. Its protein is CASSYGGLRSNQPQHF.

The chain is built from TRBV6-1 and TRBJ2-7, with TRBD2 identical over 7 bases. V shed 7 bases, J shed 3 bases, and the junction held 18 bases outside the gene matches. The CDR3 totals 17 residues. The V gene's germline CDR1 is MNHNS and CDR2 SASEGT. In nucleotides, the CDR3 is TGTGCCAGCACGACGCATTTCATGCGCGGGGGTCGCTACGAGCAGTACTTC. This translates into CASTTHFMRGGRYEQYF.

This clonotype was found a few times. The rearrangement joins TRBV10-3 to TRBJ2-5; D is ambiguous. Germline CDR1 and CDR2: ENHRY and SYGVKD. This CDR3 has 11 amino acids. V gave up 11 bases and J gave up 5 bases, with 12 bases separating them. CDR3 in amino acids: CASYSGETQYF. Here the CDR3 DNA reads TGTGCCTCCTACTCAGGCGAGACCCAGTACTTC.

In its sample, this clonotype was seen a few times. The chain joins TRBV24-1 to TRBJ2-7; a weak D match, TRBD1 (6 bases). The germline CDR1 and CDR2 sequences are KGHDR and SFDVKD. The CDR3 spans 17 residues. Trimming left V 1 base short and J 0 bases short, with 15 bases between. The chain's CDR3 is CATSDFHRVLSSYEQYF. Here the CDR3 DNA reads TGTGCCACCAGTGATTTCCACAGGGTCTTGAGCTCCTACGAGCAGTACTTC.

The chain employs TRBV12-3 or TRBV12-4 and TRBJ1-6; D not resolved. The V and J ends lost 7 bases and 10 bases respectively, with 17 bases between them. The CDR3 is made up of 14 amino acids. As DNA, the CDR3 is TGTGCCAGCACCAGAGATGGTGGGAGATCACCCCTCCACTTT. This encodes CASTRDGGRSPLHF.

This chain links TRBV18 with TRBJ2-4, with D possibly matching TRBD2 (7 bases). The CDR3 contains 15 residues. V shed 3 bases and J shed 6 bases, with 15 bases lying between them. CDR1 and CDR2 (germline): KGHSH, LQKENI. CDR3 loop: CASSPSWGGPNIQYF. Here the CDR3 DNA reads TGTGCCAGCTCACCCTCATGGGGGGGCCCAAACATTCAGTACTTC.

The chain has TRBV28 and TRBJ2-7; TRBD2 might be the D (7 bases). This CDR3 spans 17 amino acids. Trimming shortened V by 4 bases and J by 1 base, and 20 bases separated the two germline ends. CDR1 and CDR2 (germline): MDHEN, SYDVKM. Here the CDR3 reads CASSSVLRGARSYEQYF. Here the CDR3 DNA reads TGTGCCAGCAGTTCCGTCCTTCGGGGGGCGCGGTCCTACGAGCAGTACTTC.

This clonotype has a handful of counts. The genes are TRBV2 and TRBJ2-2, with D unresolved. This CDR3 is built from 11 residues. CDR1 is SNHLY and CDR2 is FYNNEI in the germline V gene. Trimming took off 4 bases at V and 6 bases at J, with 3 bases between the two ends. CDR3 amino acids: CASSGPGELFF. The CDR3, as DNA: TGTGCCAGCAGTGGTCCCGGGGAGCTGTTTTTT.

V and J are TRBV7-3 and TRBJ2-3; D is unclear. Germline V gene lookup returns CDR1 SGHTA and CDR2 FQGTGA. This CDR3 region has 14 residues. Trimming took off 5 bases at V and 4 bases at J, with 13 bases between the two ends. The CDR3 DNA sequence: TGTGCCAGCAGCCCGATCCCGGGCGCAGATACGCAGTATTTT. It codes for CASSPIPGADTQYF. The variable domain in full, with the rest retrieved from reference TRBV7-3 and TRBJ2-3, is GAGVSQTPSNKVTEKGKYVELRCDPISGHTALYWYRQSLGQGPEFLIYFQGTGAADDSGLPNDRFFAVRPEGSVSTLKIQRTERGDSAVYLCASSPIPGADTQYFGPGTRLTVL.

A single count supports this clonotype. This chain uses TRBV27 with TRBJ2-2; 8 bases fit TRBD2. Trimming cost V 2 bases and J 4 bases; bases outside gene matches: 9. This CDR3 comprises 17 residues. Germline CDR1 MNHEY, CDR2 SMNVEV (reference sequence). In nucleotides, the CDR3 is TGTGCCAGCAGTTTAAAGGGAATAGCGGGGATCACCGGGGAGCTGTTTTTT. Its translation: CASSLKGIAGITGELFF.

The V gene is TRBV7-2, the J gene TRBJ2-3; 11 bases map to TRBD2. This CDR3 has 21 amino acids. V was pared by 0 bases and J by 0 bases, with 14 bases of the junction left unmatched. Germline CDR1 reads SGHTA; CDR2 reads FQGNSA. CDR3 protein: CASSLAGGLADEKSSTDTQYF. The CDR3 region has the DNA TGTGCCAGCAGCTTAGCGGGGGGACTAGCGGACGAAAAGAGTAGCACAGATACGCAGTATTTT.

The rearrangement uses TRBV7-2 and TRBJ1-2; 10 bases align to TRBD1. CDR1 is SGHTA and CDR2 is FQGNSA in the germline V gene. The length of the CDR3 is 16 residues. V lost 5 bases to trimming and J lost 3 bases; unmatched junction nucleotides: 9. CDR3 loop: CASSPRQGAMHYGYTF. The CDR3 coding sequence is TGTGCCAGCAGCCCTAGACAGGGGGCGATGCACTATGGCTACACCTTC.

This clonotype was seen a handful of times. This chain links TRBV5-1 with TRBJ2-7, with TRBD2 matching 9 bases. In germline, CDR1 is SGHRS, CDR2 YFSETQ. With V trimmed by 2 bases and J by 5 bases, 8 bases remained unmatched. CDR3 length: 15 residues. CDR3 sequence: CASSFGSGRGDEQYF. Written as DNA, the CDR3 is TGCGCCAGCAGCTTCGGTAGCGGGAGAGGGGACGAGCAGTACTTC.

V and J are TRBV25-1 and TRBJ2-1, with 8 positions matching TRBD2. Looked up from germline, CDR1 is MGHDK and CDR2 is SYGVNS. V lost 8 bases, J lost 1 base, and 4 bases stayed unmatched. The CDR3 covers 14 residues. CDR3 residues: CASQRETSYNEQFF. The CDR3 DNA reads TGTGCCAGCCAGCGGGAGACGTCCTACAATGAGCAGTTCTTC.

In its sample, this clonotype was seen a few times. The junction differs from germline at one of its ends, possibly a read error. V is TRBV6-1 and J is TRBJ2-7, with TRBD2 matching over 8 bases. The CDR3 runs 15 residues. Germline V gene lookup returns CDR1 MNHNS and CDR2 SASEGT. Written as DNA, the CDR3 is TGTGCCACCAGTCCCCCCGGGAGGGTTCAGTACGAGCAGTACTTC. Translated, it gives CATSPPGRVQYEQYF.

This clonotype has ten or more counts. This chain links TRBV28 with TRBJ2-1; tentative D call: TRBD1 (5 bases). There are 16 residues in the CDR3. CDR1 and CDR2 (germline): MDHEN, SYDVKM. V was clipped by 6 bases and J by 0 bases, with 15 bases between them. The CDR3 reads CASSPFGASSYNEQFF. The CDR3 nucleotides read TGTGCCAGCAGCCCCTTTGGGGCGAGCTCCTACAATGAGCAGTTCTTC.

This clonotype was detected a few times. Written as DNA, the CDR3 is TGTGCCAGCAGCCCATCAACCGGGACAGGGTTCCACGAGCAGTACTTC. This encodes CASSPSTGTGFHEQYF. V and J are TRBV7-9 and TRBJ2-7, with 9 bases that match TRBD1. Germline V CDR1 and CDR2: SEHNR, FQNEAQ (reference sequence). The CDR3 has 16 residues. The V and J ends lost 5 bases and 5 bases, in that order; junction bases with no gene match: 13.

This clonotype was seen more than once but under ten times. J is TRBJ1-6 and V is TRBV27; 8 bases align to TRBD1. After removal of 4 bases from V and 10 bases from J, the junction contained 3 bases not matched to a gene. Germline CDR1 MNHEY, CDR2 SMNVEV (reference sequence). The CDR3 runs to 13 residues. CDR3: CASSYDRGSPLHF. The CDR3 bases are TGTGCCAGCAGTTATGACAGGGGATCACCCCTCCACTTT.

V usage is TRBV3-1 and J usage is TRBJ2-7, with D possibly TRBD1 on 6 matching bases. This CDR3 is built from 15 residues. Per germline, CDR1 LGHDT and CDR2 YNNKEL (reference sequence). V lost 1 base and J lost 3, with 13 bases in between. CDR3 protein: CASSQGQDMYYEQYF. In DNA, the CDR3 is TGTGCCAGCAGCCAAGGACAGGATATGTACTACGAGCAGTACTTC.

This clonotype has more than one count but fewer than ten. CDR3 coding DNA: TGTGCCAGCAGCCCCTCGGGACTAGCGGGAGGAACCCCCTACGAGCAGTACTTC. Amino acids: CASSPSGLAGGTPYEQYF. This chain connects TRBV3-1 to TRBJ2-7, with 15 bases aligning to TRBD2. The J segment lost 2 bases and the V segment lost 4 bases, leaving 9 bases of the junction unmatched. This CDR3 comprises 18 residues. Germline V gene data show CDR1 as LGHDT and CDR2 as YNNKEL (reference sequence).

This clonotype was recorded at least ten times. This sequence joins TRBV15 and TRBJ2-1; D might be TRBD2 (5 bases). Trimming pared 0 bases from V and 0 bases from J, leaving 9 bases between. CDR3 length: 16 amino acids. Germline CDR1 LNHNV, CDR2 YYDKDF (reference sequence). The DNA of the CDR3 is TGTGCCACCAGCAGAGATATAGGGAGCTCCTACAATGAGCAGTTCTTC. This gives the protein CATSRDIGSSYNEQFF.